The 32 T cell receptor beta chains given below trace back to one sample, sequenced in a study of blood T cell repertoires in COVID-19. The repertoire was sequenced with immunoSEQ multiplex PCR; TCRdb's copy has only in-frame clones and lacks some. This sample carries about 320,000 clones, 85% of them seen once, and the ten largest clones take around 2%. Material for sequencing was PBMCs or T cells enriched from blood (not recorded which). These receptors came from a woman aged 25-40 years who had been exposed to COVID-19.

As for this clone: Compared with germline, one end of the junction differs, possibly owing to a read error. The chain links TRBV7-9 to TRBJ1-1; 8 bases align to TRBD1. The germline V gene encodes CDR1 SEHNR and CDR2 FQNEAQ (reference sequence). The CDR3 totals 14 residues. Written as DNA, the CDR3 is TGTGCCAGCAGCGCGACAGGACAGGGTCGCCCAACGGGCTTT. It encodes CASSATGQGRPTGF.

The CDR3 protein is CASQAPGVQPQHF. DNA of the CDR3: TGTGCCAGCCAAGCTCCAGGGGTCCAGCCCCAGCATTTT. The V call is TRBV2, the J call TRBJ1-5, with a possible D match to TRBD1 (6 bases). V shed 8 bases and J shed 7 bases, with 15 bases lying between them. The CDR3 sequence is 13 residues long. Germline V lookup: CDR1 SNHLY, CDR2 FYNNEI.

This clone has a handful of counts. The chain couples TRBV30 to TRBJ1-1, with D hard to call. The CDR3 extends over 13 amino acids. Trimming removed 1 base at V and 6 bases at J, with 12 bases between. The germline V gene encodes CDR1 GTSNPN and CDR2 SVGIG (reference sequence). For the CDR3, the DNA is TGTGCCTGGAGTGGGCGGGCAACGGCTGAAGCTTTCTTT. Its translation is CAWSGRATAEAFF.

The chain is built from TRBV5-1 and TRBJ1-5, with 9 bases aligning to TRBD1. This CDR3 has 15 amino acids. Germline-derived CDR1 and CDR2 are SGHRS and YFSETQ. V lost 4 bases to trimming and J lost 1 base; unmatched junction nucleotides: 3. The CDR3 reads CASSRQGESNQPQHF. CDR3 DNA sequence: TGCGCCAGCAGCCGACAGGGGGAGAGCAATCAGCCCCAGCATTTT.

The rearrangement links TRBV7-2 to TRBJ1-6; unclear D gene. Germline-derived CDR1 and CDR2 are SGHTA and FQGNSA. CDR3 size: 15 residues. Deletions cut 6 bases from V and 5 bases from J, with 14 bases between. In DNA form, the CDR3 reads TGTGCCAGCAGACCGATGCCGGGAGATAATTCACCCCTCCACTTT. It codes for CASRPMPGDNSPLHF. The whole variable domain, filled in from reference TRBV7-2 and TRBJ1-6, reads GAGVSQSPSNKVTEKGKDVELRCDPISGHTALYWYRQSLGQGLEFLIYFQGNSAPDKSGLPSDRFSAERTGGSVSTLTIQRTQQEDSAVYLCASRPMPGDNSPLHFGNGTRLTVT.

The chain links TRBV5-8 to TRBJ1-1, with D uncertain. CDR3 length: 11 residues. Trimming cost V 6 bases and J 10 bases, with 13 bases left between them. The germline V gene encodes CDR1 SGHTS and CDR2 YDEGEE. CDR3 nucleotides: TGTGCCAGCATCCCCCGGGGTGGAGCTTTCTTT. Amino acid sequence: CASIPRGGAFF.

The chain combines TRBV19 with TRBJ2-7, with D tentatively TRBD1 (5 bases). Deletions cut 5 bases from V and 1 base from J, with 9 bases between. The CDR3 runs to 13 residues. Germline values: CDR1 LNHDA, CDR2 SQIVND (reference sequence). The chain's CDR3 is CASSSQGSYEQYF. In DNA form, the CDR3 reads TGTGCCAGTAGTTCGCAGGGATCCTACGAGCAGTACTTC.

This chain links TRBV5-4 with TRBJ2-7, with 7 bases that match TRBD1. Per the germline V gene, CDR1 is SGHNT and CDR2 is YYREEE (reference sequence). V dropped 4 bases and J dropped 5; count of bases not matched to a gene: 12. This CDR3 contains 15 residues. CDR3 coding DNA: TGTGCCAGCAGCCCAACAGGGGATGTTCCTGACGAGCAGTACTTC. Amino acids: CASSPTGDVPDEQYF.

The chain employs TRBV28 and TRBJ2-1; TRBD1 is a possible D gene (5 bases). Between the trimmed V and J ends, which lost 6 bases and 7 bases, there was a span of 13 bases. Germline V gene data show CDR1 as MDHEN and CDR2 as SYDVKM. This CDR3 spans 13 amino acids. The CDR3 sequence: CASRISGWNEQFF. CDR3 bases: TGTGCCAGCAGAATATCAGGGTGGAATGAGCAGTTCTTC.

At least ten counts were recorded for this clone. In nucleotides, the CDR3 is TGTGCCAGCAGCCTCTCCGGTGGCACTGAAGCTTTCTTT. Its translation: CASSLSGGTEAFF. J is TRBJ1-1 and V is TRBV3-1 (or the pseudogene TRBV3-2); D ambiguous. This CDR3 contains 13 residues. V was cut by 4 bases and J by 4 bases, with 10 bases left in between. The V gene's germline CDR1 is LGHDT and CDR2 YNNKEL (reference sequence).

V is TRBV4-2 and J is TRBJ2-1, with 8 bases lining up with TRBD1. The V and J ends lost 0 bases and 7 bases, in that order; junction bases with no gene match: 8. The CDR3 is 16 residues long. CDR1 and CDR2 (germline): LGHNA, YNFKEQ. The CDR3, as DNA: TGTGCCAGCAGCCAAGATATGGCAGGGGGCGGGAATGAGCAGTTCTTC. Translation gives CASSQDMAGGGNEQFF.

V and J are TRBV5-4 and TRBJ1-1; TRBD1 might be the D (5 bases). Trimming stripped 6 bases from V and 0 bases from J, with 15 bases between. CDR3 size: 15 residues. Germline CDR1 reads SGHNT; CDR2 reads YYREEE (reference sequence). Written as DNA, the CDR3 is TGTGCCAGCACCACACGAGCAGGGATGAACACTGAAGCTTTCTTT. Translated, it gives CASTTRAGMNTEAFF.

The gene calls are TRBV7-9 and TRBJ2-3; the match to TRBD2 covers 8 bases. Per the germline V gene, CDR1 is SEHNR and CDR2 is FQNEAQ (reference sequence). J lost 0 bases, V lost 10 bases, and 3 bases had no gene match. The CDR3 is made up of 13 amino acids. CDR3 in amino acids: CAIPSGSTDTQYF. CDR3 coding DNA: TGTGCCATTCCTAGCGGGAGCACAGATACGCAGTATTTT.

The V call is TRBV28, the J call TRBJ2-1; D is perhaps TRBD2 (6 bases). The ends were cut back, 5 bases at V and 2 bases at J, with 16 bases in the middle. Germline CDR1 MDHEN, CDR2 SYDVKM. The CDR3 has 16 residues. CDR3 loop: CASSPSSAGTYNEQFF. In nucleotides, the CDR3 is TGTGCCAGCAGTCCAAGTTCAGCGGGCACCTACAATGAGCAGTTCTTC.

V usage is TRBV10-1 and J usage is TRBJ2-1; 10 bases line up with TRBD1. CDR1 is WNHNN, CDR2 SYGVQD, per germline (reference sequence). Trimming removed 8 bases from V and 7 bases from J; junction bases left unmatched: 11. The CDR3 has 15 amino acids. The CDR3 DNA is TGCGCCAGCTTCTCCGGGACAGGGGTCTGTAATGAGCAGTTCTTC. Translation: CASFSGTGVCNEQFF.

This clone occurred many times. The chain carries TRBV5-4 and TRBJ2-5; 7 bases are a match to TRBD2. Germline-derived CDR1 and CDR2 are SGHNT and YYREEE (reference sequence). This CDR3 has 13 amino acids. The V segment lost 4 bases and the J segment 4 bases; nucleotides outside the gene matches: 4. CDR3 amino acids: CASSPWGGETQYF. CDR3 bases: TGTGCCAGCAGCCCGTGGGGGGGAGAGACCCAGTACTTC.

This chain links TRBV28 with TRBJ1-2; D gene uncertain. Deletions cut 3 bases from V and 4 bases from J, with 6 bases between. The CDR3 sequence is 12 residues long. The germline gives CDR1 MDHEN, CDR2 SYDVKM. Here the CDR3 reads CASSFEPYGYTF. The CDR3 DNA is TGTGCCAGCAGTTTTGAGCCCTATGGCTACACCTTC.

The chain uses TRBV13 and TRBJ1-1; the D is unclear. CDR1 and CDR2 from the germline V gene are PRHDT and FYEKMQ (reference sequence). V lost 0 bases, J lost 4 bases, and 9 bases lay in between. The CDR3 is 14 amino acids. CDR3 DNA sequence: TGTGCCAGCAGCTTAGGCGTCCAGGTCACTGAAGCTTTCTTT. It specifies CASSLGVQVTEAFF.

In its sample, this clone was seen a few times. The chain is built from TRBV21-1 and TRBJ2-2; TRBD1 reflects the table's D call only, with no check against the DNA. TRBV21-1 has pseudogene status. The CDR3 runs to 16 residues. The CDR3 sequence: CASSGRRGRGTGELFF. The CDR3 DNA follows: TGTGCCAGCAGCGGACGCAGGGGGCGCGGCACCGGGGAGCTGTTTTTT.

At least ten counts were recorded for this clone. This sequence joins TRBV5-6 and TRBJ1-2, with D unresolved. This CDR3 region has 12 residues. V was trimmed by 6 bases and J by 1 base, leaving 7 bases between them. Germline lookup yields CDR1 SGHDT and CDR2 YYEEEE. This CDR3 is CASNGYNYGYTF. Here the CDR3 DNA reads TGTGCCAGCAACGGGTATAACTATGGCTACACCTTC.

The rearrangement links TRBV11-2 to TRBJ1-5, with D maybe TRBD1 (5 bases). The CDR3 contains 13 residues. Per germline, CDR1 SGHAT and CDR2 FQNNGV. The ends were cut back, 5 bases at V and 6 bases at J, with 11 bases in the middle. CDR3: CASSPSGGQPQHF. Here the CDR3 DNA reads TGTGCCAGCAGCCCTTCCGGGGGTCAGCCCCAGCATTTT.

The chain joins TRBV11-2 to TRBJ2-3; D is unclear. The CDR3 runs 12 residues. Trimming shortened V by 1 base and J by 4 bases, and 3 bases separated the two germline ends. Germline V lookup: CDR1 SGHAT, CDR2 FQNNGV. This CDR3 reads CASSLAADTQYF. DNA of the CDR3: TGTGCCAGCAGCTTAGCAGCAGATACGCAGTATTTT.

This clone was seen only once. This chain's CDR3 is CASSRSGGAREQFF. The CDR3, as DNA: TGTGCCAGCAGCCGTAGCGGGGGGGCACGTGAGCAGTTCTTC. V gene TRBV7-2 combines with J gene TRBJ2-1, with 11 nucleotides matching TRBD2. Germline V gene data show CDR1 as SGHTA and CDR2 as FQGNSA. The CDR3 contains 14 residues. J lost 9 bases, V lost 5 bases, and 6 bases had no gene match.

The chain has TRBV28 and TRBJ2-4; TRBD2 matches at 8 bases. Germline V gene sequence: CDR1 MDHEN, CDR2 SYDVKM. The CDR3 contains 16 residues. After removal of 5 bases from V and 0 bases from J, the junction contained 6 bases not matched to a gene. This CDR3 is CASSPGGNLAKNIQYF. In DNA form, the CDR3 reads TGTGCCAGCAGTCCGGGGGGGAACTTAGCCAAAAACATTCAGTACTTC.

The chain recombines TRBV25-1 with TRBJ2-3, with 8 bases identical to TRBD2. This CDR3 is built from 17 residues. Germline-derived CDR1 and CDR2 are MGHDK and SYGVNS. Unmatched junction bases numbered 11, after V lost 3 bases and J lost 3 bases. The CDR3 region is CASSDRFSGALTDTQYF. The CDR3 DNA reads as TGTGCCAGCAGTGACCGTTTTAGCGGGGCCTTGACAGATACGCAGTATTTT.

This chain links TRBV28 with TRBJ2-5; 9 bases are shared with TRBD1. Germline CDR1 and CDR2: MDHEN and SYDVKM. The CDR3 sequence is 15 residues long. After removal of 5 bases from V and 7 bases from J, the junction contained 11 bases not matched to a gene. The CDR3 region is CASSDDRGGGWTQYF. The CDR3 coding sequence is TGTGCCAGCAGTGATGACAGGGGGGGAGGTTGGACCCAGTACTTC.

V and J are TRBV2 and TRBJ2-2, with D perhaps TRBD1 (6 bases). V lost 4 bases and J lost 5, with 11 bases in between. The CDR3 extends over 14 amino acids. Germline values: CDR1 SNHLY, CDR2 FYNNEI. The CDR3 nucleotides are TGTGCCAGCAGTGTAGGGACACTTACCGGGGAGCTGTTTTTT. It translates to CASSVGTLTGELFF. The full variable domain, in which reference TRBV2 and TRBJ2-2 provide the parts outside the CDR3, is EPEVTQTPSHQVTQMGQEVILRCVPISNHLYFYWYRQILGQKVEFLVSFYNNEISEKSEIFDDQFSVERPDGSNFTLKIRSTKLEDSAMYFCASSVGTLTGELFFGEGSRLTVL.

The V call is TRBV6-6, the J call TRBJ1-5; tentatively, D is TRBD1 (6 bases). This CDR3 is built from 15 residues. Germline V CDR1 and CDR2: MNHNY, SVGAGI (reference sequence). Deletions cut 3 bases from V and 2 bases from J, with 11 bases between. DNA for the CDR3: TGTGCCAGCAGTTATGGGGGCGAGGGCAATCAGCCCCAGCATTTT. Translated: CASSYGGEGNQPQHF.

J is TRBJ1-1 and V is TRBV15, with TRBD1 identical over 11 bases. Germline values: CDR1 LNHNV, CDR2 YYDKDF (reference sequence). V lost 2 bases and J lost 5; bases outside the gene matches: 7. CDR3 length: 16 residues. CDR3 residues: CATSRTGTGGFTEAFF. The DNA for the CDR3 is TGTGCCACCAGCAGAACCGGGACAGGGGGTTTTACTGAAGCTTTCTTT.

V gene TRBV6-5 combines with J gene TRBJ1-2; 8 nucleotides line up with TRBD1. CDR3 length: 15 amino acids. Germline CDR1 reads MNHEY; CDR2 reads SVGAGI. V lost 7 bases, J lost 3 bases, and 10 bases stayed unmatched. CDR3 in amino acids: CASTSDRVDYYGYTF. The CDR3 nucleotides read TGTGCCAGCACCTCGGACAGGGTGGATTACTATGGCTACACCTTC.

This chain links TRBV30 with TRBJ1-2; TRBD1 might be the D (6 bases). Trimming cost V 3 bases and J 7 bases, with 15 bases left between them. Germline CDR1 is GTSNPN and CDR2 is SVGIG (reference sequence). CDR3 size: 13 residues. CDR3 sequence: CAWSLAGQIGYTF. The CDR3 nucleotides are TGTGCCTGGAGCCTAGCCGGACAGATTGGCTACACCTTC. Filled out from reference TRBV30 and TRBJ1-2, the complete variable domain reads SQTIHQWPATLVQPVGSPLSLECTVEGTSNPNLYWYRQAAGRGLQLLFYSVGIGQISSEVPQNLSASRPQDRQFILSSKKLLLSDSGFYLCAWSLAGQIGYTFGSGTRLTVV.

The genes are TRBV28 and TRBJ2-3; 13 bases are shared with TRBD2. The CDR3 sequence is 16 residues long. V dropped 3 bases and J dropped 5; count of bases not matched to a gene: 5. Germline V gives CDR1 MDHEN, CDR2 SYDVKM. CDR3 amino acids: CASSFRGLAGLDTQYF. In DNA form, the CDR3 reads TGTGCCAGCAGTTTCCGGGGACTAGCGGGGCTAGATACGCAGTATTTT.